These T cell receptor beta chains were read from a single sample in a study of T cells in Graves' hyperthyroidism and ophthalmopathy. TCRdb fed the multiplex PCR reads into MiXCR, producing one record per CDR3 protein. The table lists roughly 400,000 distinct CDR3 sequences, more than 12% of them singletons. Sequencing was performed on blood. Receptors were obtained from a man in his fifties with Graves' ophthalmopathy. CDR3s include the opening cysteine and the closing phenylalanine or tryptophan.

TRBJ2-7	TRBV6-2/TRBV6-3	CASSYIGIPTYEQYF
TRBJ1-1	TRBV11-2	CASRPGGRVYTEAFF
TRBJ1-2	TRBV14	CASSQAGNAGYTF
TRBJ2-7	TRBV18	CASSGRSYEQYF
TRBJ2-7	TRBV19	CASRHTSGSVYEQYF
TRBJ1-3	TRBV4-2	CASSQEGHGGRGGNTIYF
TRBJ2-3	TRBV3-1	CASSQDQTSGTQYF
TRBJ2-5	TRBV7-9	CASSMGQGGETQYF
TRBJ2-5	TRBV2	CASSQNLQETQYF
TRBJ1-1	TRBV5-5	CASSPTGQDRAFF
TRBJ1-5	TRBV19	CASSRRTGANQPQHF
TRBJ2-2	TRBV6-4	CARRRSTGELFF
TRBJ1-3	TRBV10-3	CAISESGGPGNTIYF
TRBJ1-5	TRBV12-5	CASGVYPQGSNQPQHF
TRBJ2-2	TRBV6-2/TRBV6-3	CASRGQPAGELFF
TRBJ2-6	TRBV12-5	CASGPGPSGANVLTF
TRBJ2-1	TRBV19	CASSNRGGQTNEQFF
TRBJ1-5	TRBV12-3/TRBV12-4	CASSLGPAYQPQHF
TRBJ2-7	TRBV3-1	CASSQDAGSEQYF
TRBJ1-1	TRBV7-9	CASSLLGRNTEAFF
TRBJ2-1	TRBV20-1	CSASVTGTVREQFF
TRBJ1-4	TRBV6-1	CASRYTGDPNEKLFF
TRBJ2-5	TRBV11-2	CASSTDRQETQYF
TRBJ2-5	TRBV10-3	CASQGQVQETQYF
TRBJ2-1	TRBV12-3/TRBV12-4	CASSYEGDYNEQFF
TRBJ1-4	TRBV7-9	CASSLAGQNEKLFF
TRBJ2-5	TRBV14	CASSQDPPETQYF
TRBJ2-1	TRBV24-1	CATKEGKGRSGEQFF
TRBJ1-6	TRBV12-3/TRBV12-4	CASSKTGTAGSPLHF
TRBJ2-1	TRBV20-1	CSARPRIAYNEQFF
TRBJ1-1	TRBV5-1	CASSMGVSTEAFF
TRBJ2-7	TRBV3-1	CASSQLRGHEQYF
TRBJ2-7	TRBV20-1	CSARVGRGYEQYF
TRBJ2-5	TRBV19	CASQDGTSGRAGETQYF
TRBJ1-2	TRBV10-3	CAISGTGYGYTF
TRBJ2-7	TRBV5-1	CASSLIQGPSYEQYF
TRBJ2-3	TRBV5-8	CASKRDYGTDTQYF
TRBJ1-1	TRBV10-3	CAISERGNTEAFF
TRBJ2-1	TRBV11-2	CASTLGAGSGYNEQFF
TRBJ2-7	TRBV19	CASSLKGRLAGAESYEQYF
TRBJ2-7	TRBV15	CATSRGREGYEQYF
TRBJ2-6	TRBV3-1	CASSQVRSGANVLTF
TRBJ1-1	TRBV6-1	CASLLNTEAFF
TRBJ2-6	TRBV30	CAWEQGATVLTF
TRBJ2-5	TRBV15	CATTSREETQYF
TRBJ1-1	TRBV18	CASSLGTDPSEAFF
TRBJ2-5	TRBV5-4	CASSLLDSQETQYF
TRBJ1-1	TRBV28	CASRAGTMNTEAFF
TRBJ2-7	TRBV2	CASGTGGSYEQYF
TRBJ1-5	TRBV7-2	CASSHPFRPQHF
TRBJ2-1	TRBV7-8	CASSLAGAYYNEQFF
TRBJ2-7	TRBV20-1	CSARSLAGVVEQYF
TRBJ2-1	TRBV14	CASSHTDRGWDNEQFF
TRBJ2-2	TRBV11-2	CASSPRLDRGYQAANTGELFF
TRBJ2-5	TRBV4-1	CASSRAEQETQYF